This T cell receptor (beta chain) is from a study of blood T cell repertoires in COVID-19 (dated by TCRdb to about 2020). Background for the entire study: The collaborator samples originated in the United States, Italy and Spain and spanned the acute and convalescent phases of COVID-19. The material from the prospective study consisted of cDNA or gDNA derived from T cells, B-cell-depleted T cells, or PBMCs. The samples were drawn from the first 160 participants of the ongoing ImmuneRACE study and from 1,254 subjects provided by 6 global collaborators. A freely available public database, intended as a resource for researchers studying the immune response to SARS-CoV-2, is where the repertoires were released. A de-identified subject ID, COVID-19 status, age in years and sex were almost always included in the sample metadata. Where available, HLA class I and class II types were obtained from metadata supplied by the sample provider rather than from assay-based typing. Deeply sampled blood TCRbeta repertoires from subjects exposed to, actively infected with, or recovered from COVID-19 were included in the dataset.

TCRbeta CDR3 regions were amplified from genomic DNA by means of the immunoSEQ Assay, a bias-controlled multiplex PCR. Concerning the study's data processing: Within the assay, amplification of reference gene primers was used to estimate how many nucleated cells each sample contained. To quantify the absolute abundance of each unique TCRbeta CDR3 rearrangement, sequence reads were collapsed and filtered. For each sample, productive Simpson clonality was calculated by taking the square root of Simpson's diversity index across productive rearrangements. The source is immuneACCESS, and TCRdb retained only in-frame sequences with V and J called. Part of the clones is not carried over; for the studies checked, unresolved V genes explain less than half of this, and the remainder is unexplained. That table furnishes V, J and clone size, whereas the DNA furnished D and trimming. The sample records 70,000 or so clones, 70% to 85% of which are singletons. The ten largest clones represent approximately 34% of the sample.

Counted from cysteine to phenylalanine, this CDR3 has 13 amino acids. The retained sequence is limited to the CDR3, 39 bases, with the frame set at the first base. From the germline V gene (reference sequence), CDR1 is WNHNN and CDR2 is SYGVQD. Trimming at the junction amounts to 4 bases on V and 6 bases on J, and the germline ends lie 10 bases apart. This clone showed up just a few times. Which antigen it targets is not known. One base away there is no much larger clone; base qualities are not given. Study-wide conclusions, independent of this receptor: How much clinical and demographic metadata was included differed by source and by participant, and the metadata was provided uncurated.

Whole blood was collected in K2EDTA tubes by collaborating institutions according to the institutions' own protocols. For TCRbeta analysis, collaborators shipped samples as frozen whole blood, isolated PBMCs, or DNA extracted from either of those sample types. Source material: peripheral blood. The rearranged chain carries TRBV10-1 and TRBJ2-1; no D segment can be confidently identified. The clonotype was recovered from a woman in her seventies with acute or convalescent COVID-19. This receptor carries the CDR3 CASSGLGRNEQFF. The bases read TGCGCCAGCAGTGGTCTGGGCCGCAATGAGCAGTTCTTC.